The rows below give T cell receptor beta chains drawn from one sample of a study of a mutant IDH1 vaccine in newly diagnosed glioma. Measured with immunoSEQ multiplex PCR; TCRdb has only the in-frame clones, and not every one. Among roughly 50,000 clones listed, 80% to 90% were seen once. Antigen specificity for these receptors is unknown. Sequenced material: PBMCs, taken from a glioma patient whose treatment included an IDH1 peptide vaccine. Source of these receptors: a middle-aged woman with glioma. Some clones in this sample may be carry-over from other donors' samples. CDR3s include the opening cysteine and the closing phenylalanine or tryptophan. A D gene is named only where the DNA matches it firmly. Where a row states a size, it is once, few, many or the class of an expanded clone; other rows omit it.

v_gene,d_gene,abundance,j_gene,CDR3aa,CDR3nt
TRBV5-1,TRBD2,.,TRBJ2-1,CASSGASGGYNEQFF,TGCGCCAGCAGCGGAGCTAGCGGGGGCTACAATGAGCAGTTCTTC
TRBV21-1,.,.,TRBJ2-5,CASSKRTPTEETQYF,TGTGCCAGCAGCAAACGAACCCCGACAGAAGAGACCCAGTACTTC
TRBV27,.,once,TRBJ1-1,CASSLSMSLGTEAFF,TGTGCCAGCAGTTTATCGATGAGTTTGGGCACTGAAGCTTTCTTT
TRBV19,.,.,TRBJ1-1,CASSIDLGGTWNTEAFF,TGTGCCAGTAGTATAGATCTCGGCGGGACTTGGAACACTGAAGCTTTCTTT
TRBV9,.,.,TRBJ1-2,CASSVGTANYGYTF,TGTGCCAGCAGCGTAGGTACGGCTAACTATGGCTACACCTTC
TRBV21-1,.,.,TRBJ1-4,CASSKFGQKLFF,TGTGCCAGCAGCAAATTTGGGCAAAAACTGTTTTTT
TRBV5-6,TRBD1,.,TRBJ1-1,CASSPGTDRNTEAFF,TGTGCCAGCAGCCCAGGGACAGATAGGAACACTGAAGCTTTCTTT
TRBV5-6,TRBD1,once,TRBJ2-7,CASSLTNRGPYEQYF,TGTGCCAGCAGCTTGACCAACAGGGGGCCCTACGAGCAGTACTTC
TRBV5-1,.,.,TRBJ1-5,CASSPLGEGDQPQHF,TGCGCCAGCAGCCCCCTCGGGGAGGGGGATCAGCCCCAGCATTTT
TRBV4-2,.,once,TRBJ1-4,CASSQEGLWEKLFF,TGTGCCAGCAGCCAAGAGGGGTTATGGGAAAAACTGTTTTTT
TRBV5-1,TRBD1,.,TRBJ1-4,CASSSGQGQGEKLFF,TGCGCCAGCAGCTCGGGACAGGGGCAAGGTGAAAAACTGTTTTTT
TRBV10-3,TRBD1,.,TRBJ2-7,CAISESRGRSEQYF,TGTGCCATCAGTGAGTCAAGGGGGCGAAGCGAGCAGTACTTC
TRBV4-1,.,once,TRBJ2-1,CASSRQGGSYNEQFF,TGCGCCAGCAGCCGCCAAGGCGGCTCCTACAATGAGCAGTTCTTC
TRBV10-2,.,.,TRBJ1-1,CASHRSEGTEAFF,TGCGCAAGCCACCGATCGGAGGGCACTGAAGCTTTCTTT
TRBV7-2,TRBD1,.,TRBJ1-3,CASSSYRGSGNTIYF,TGTGCCAGCAGCTCGTACAGGGGATCAGGAAACACCATATATTTT